A selection of T cell receptor beta chains follows, all from one sample in a study of cytomegalovirus exposure and HLA in healthy donors. Method: immunoSEQ multiplex PCR; TCRdb's copy keeps in-frame clones and lacks some. The top ten hold roughly 1.9% of the sample, which has 110,000 or so clones, about 85% seen once. The material sequenced was PBMCs. The receptor set was obtained from a woman in her 30s in good health and CMV-seronegative. Each CDR3 is given without its conserved first and last residue. The order of the fields is J gene, D gene, V gene, CDR3 protein. The D gene is left open where the match is weak.

TRBJ1-5,NA,TRBV5-6,ASSSRSFSDINQPQH
TRBJ2-7,NA,TRBV30,AWSVLGDTIQY
TRBJ2-4,NA,TRBV11-3,ASSPPTGNLAKNIQY
TRBJ2-5,NA,TRBV7-9,ASRWRESEETQY
TRBJ2-7,TRBD2,TRBV2,ASSEPLLADSYEQY
TRBJ2-1,TRBD2,TRBV7-3,ASSLKGALAGGRNEQF
TRBJ2-1,NA,TRBV7-9,ASSFQGSSYNEQF
TRBJ2-2,NA,TRBV7-2,ASSSRALNTGELF
TRBJ1-2,NA,TRBV27,ASSSTGIPNYGYT
TRBJ2-7,TRBD1,TRBV4-3,ASSRLTGTGGEQY
TRBJ1-2,NA,TRBV5-1,ASSLDSSNYGYT
TRBJ1-1,TRBD1,TRBV29-1,STRTGIGEAF
TRBJ2-1,NA,TRBV27,ASTLTDSNEQF
TRBJ1-2,NA,TRBV9,ASSAGQINYGYT
TRBJ2-7,TRBD1,TRBV7-2,ASSPRWDRGTLEQY
TRBJ1-1,TRBD1,TRBV5-1,ASSLSTGGEGEAF
TRBJ2-2,TRBD2,TRBV7-6,ASSLASGGVNTGELF
TRBJ1-1,NA,TRBV6-4,ASSIDKNTEAF
TRBJ2-7,TRBD2,TRBV4-1,ASSRNTGTSDYEQY
TRBJ2-5,NA,TRBV11-3,ASSPTGGSGETQY
TRBJ2-5,NA,TRBV6-1,ASSVLAGEETQY
TRBJ1-2,NA,TRBV5-1,ASSLEEPKYGYT
TRBJ1-1,TRBD1,TRBV2,ASSGTGGNTEAF
TRBJ1-1,NA,TRBV30,AWSLTGNEAF
TRBJ1-2,TRBD1,TRBV2,ASRETGVYGYT
TRBJ2-1,NA,TRBV29-1,SVVRSQGYNEQF
TRBJ2-1,NA,TRBV27,ASSPPPGYNEQF
TRBJ1-5,NA,TRBV4-1,ASSQAEGVQPQH
TRBJ2-1,TRBD2,TRBV6-1,ASTSLAGGYNEQF
TRBJ1-2,NA,TRBV2,ASTTGGARQQLYGYT
TRBJ2-4,TRBD1,TRBV2,ASSEEQGARALAKNIQY
TRBJ1-2,NA,TRBV6-5,ASSYEGNYGYT